This T cell receptor (beta chain) was captured by sequencing in a study of T-cell memory formation after mild COVID-19. Study-level background: Largely donor-specific TCR clusters were found. Whole-study findings and limits: A second wave expanding day 15 to 37 was CD4+-biased; contracting clones were balanced.

TCRdb itself ran the 5' RACE reads through MiXCR, one entry per CDR3 protein. This sample has 400,000 or so distinct CDR3 sequences; about 20% occur once, and the top ten carry around 8%. V shed 4 bases and J shed 5 bases, with 6 bases lying between them. The germline gives CDR1 LGHDT, CDR2 YNNKEL (reference sequence). The CDR3 length is 13 residues. Concerning this clonotype: Its specificity is unknown.

This clonotype originated in an adult woman who had mild COVID-19 (a few samples of this study predate the infection). Cell type and time point are not known. The sequencing sample was made of PBMCs or a T cell subset sorted from them (not recorded which). V gene TRBV3-1 combines with J gene TRBJ1-6, with D hard to call. DNA of the CDR3: TGTGCCAGCAGCCGCCGGGATAATTCACCCCTCCACTTT. This encodes CASSRRDNSPLHF.